This is a list of T cell receptor beta chains from one sample in a study of T cell repertoires in cytomegalovirus infection. TCRdb passed the reads through MiXCR, listing each CDR3 protein once. The sample comprises 160,000 or so distinct CDR3 sequences, over 15% of which are singletons, and roughly a sixth rests with the top ten. Sequenced input: CD8+ T cells from PBMCs. These receptors all come from a human donor in good health (CMV status not recorded). Some clones in this sample may be carry-over from other donors' samples. Both conserved end residues are part of each CDR3. D genes are given only for firm matches. The listing skips clone size in some rows; elsewhere it reads once, few, many or a size class.

>TRBD1|TRBJ2-1|TRBV6-2/TRBV6-3|few
TGTGCCAGCAGTTACGTCCCCCGGGACAGCCCCTACAATGAGCAGTTCTTC
CASSYVPRDSPYNEQFF
>TRBD2|TRBJ2-5|TRBV20-1|-
TGCAGTGCCAGGTGGAGCGGGGGGGCCCCAGAGACCCAGTACTTC
CSARWSGGAPETQYF
>TRBD1|TRBJ2-7|TRBV27|-
TGTGCCAGCAGTCTGCGACAGGGGGCTGGAGTGCCCTACGAGCAGTACTTC
CASSLRQGAGVPYEQYF
>-|TRBJ2-1|TRBV29-1|-
TGCAGCGTTGACTTTGGAGTCAGGGGTTATGAGCAGTTCTTC
CSVDFGVRGYEQFF
>TRBD2|TRBJ2-1|TRBV6-1|-
TGTGCCAGCAGGGGGAGCGGGGGGGACTCCTACAATGAGCAGTTCTTC
CASRGSGGDSYNEQFF
>TRBD1|TRBJ2-7|TRBV29-1|few
TGCAGCGTTGAAGATGGGACAGGGAACTCCTACGAGCAGTACTTC
CSVEDGTGNSYEQYF
>TRBD1|TRBJ1-3|TRBV6-5|-
TGTGCCAGCACTGAAGACAGGGCTGGAAACACCATATATTTT
CASTEDRAGNTIYF
>TRBD1|TRBJ1-2|TRBV7-9|-
TGTGCCAGCAGCTCGGGACAGGGGTTAAACTATGGCTACACCTTC
CASSSGQGLNYGYTF
>TRBD1|TRBJ1-1|TRBV2|many
TGTGCCAGCAGTGACAGGGGGGATGGCACTGAAGCTTTCTTT
CASSDRGDGTEAFF
>-|TRBJ1-1|TRBV4-3|-
TGCGCCAGCAGCCAAGATGTACGGGCAGGGTGGACTGAAGCTTTCTTT
CASSQDVRAGWTEAFF
>-|TRBJ1-1|TRBV6-2/TRBV6-3|few
TGTGCCAGCAGACCACCGAACCTTGAAGCTTTCTTT
CASRPPNLEAFF
>TRBD1|TRBJ2-1|TRBV27|few
TGTGCCAGCAGTTCCCGGGACAGGGATTACAATGAGCAGTTCTTC
CASSSRDRDYNEQFF
>TRBD2|TRBJ2-1|TRBV4-3|-
TGCGCCAGCAGCCTCCTGGGGGGGAATGAGCAGTTCTTC
CASSLLGGNEQFF
>-|TRBJ1-2|TRBV28|few
TGTGCCAGCAGTTTTGGGGGGGCGACTAACTATGGCTACACCTTC
CASSFGGATNYGYTF
>-|TRBJ2-1|TRBV9|-
TGTGCCAGCAGCGTAGACCTAGCGTTTTACAATGAGCAGTTCTTC
CASSVDLAFYNEQFF
>-|TRBJ2-3|TRBV14|-
TGTGCCAGCAGCCAAGTGCAGACCTTCACAGATACGCAGTATTTT
CASSQVQTFTDTQYF
>-|TRBJ1-1|TRBV7-8|medium-sized
TGTGCCAGCAGCTTAGGAGCGAAGATCACTGAAGCTTTCTTT
CASSLGAKITEAFF
>-|TRBJ2-5|TRBV20-1|-
TGCAGTGCTAGAACCACCAGGGGGGAGAATCCGTACCAAGAGACCCAGTACTTC
CSARTTRGENPYQETQYF
>-|TRBJ2-3|TRBV7-3|few
TGTGCCAGCAGCTCAGGACAGCGCACAGATACGCAGTATTTT
CASSSGQRTDTQYF
>-|TRBJ2-7|TRBV7-9|-
TGTGCCAGCAGCTTAGGGGACTCGGCCTACGAGCAGTACTTC
CASSLGDSAYEQYF
>TRBD2|TRBJ2-3|TRBV10-2|few
TGCGCCAGCAGCAACGGACTAGCTGGAGATACGCAGTATTTT
CASSNGLAGDTQYF
>-|TRBJ2-7|TRBV28|-
TGTGCCAGCAGTTTCCATGGGGGGAAGCAGTACTTC
CASSFHGGKQYF
>-|TRBJ2-7|TRBV27|-
TGTGCCAGCAGTTTAATAGGTACCTACGAGCAGTACTTC
CASSLIGTYEQYF
>-|TRBJ1-1|TRBV7-2|-
TGTGCCAGCAGCTTAGCGTTTGAATGGAACACTGAAGCTTTCTTT
CASSLAFEWNTEAFF
>-|TRBJ2-1|TRBV7-6|-
TGTGCCAGCAGCTTAGCCCAGGGGGGCGATGAGCAGTTCTTC
CASSLAQGGDEQFF
>-|TRBJ2-5|TRBV20-1|few
TGCAGTGCTAGTCGGAGCGGCCAAGAGACCCAGTACTTC
CSASRSGQETQYF
>-|TRBJ1-2|TRBV6-6|few
TGTGCCAGCAGTTCCACAGGATTCTATGGCTACACCTTC
CASSSTGFYGYTF
>-|TRBJ1-1|TRBV12-3/TRBV12-4|-
TGTGCCAGCAGCCTCGCCCAAGTCGAAGCTTTCTTT
CASSLAQVEAFF
>-|TRBJ2-2|TRBV28|-
TGTGCCAGCTGGGCAGGGGTGGACACCGGGGAGCTGTTTTTT
CASWAGVDTGELFF
>-|TRBJ1-5|TRBV12-3/TRBV12-4|-
TGTGCCAGCAGACAGGCCTATGGCAATCAGCCCCAGCATTTT
CASRQAYGNQPQHF
>TRBD2|TRBJ2-1|TRBV7-6|many
TGTGCCAGCAGCTTAGCGGGAGGGCCTGACAATGAGCAGTTCTTC
CASSLAGGPDNEQFF
>-|TRBJ2-1|TRBV7-2|-
TGTGCCAGCCAGGACGGAGGCCCTTACAATGAGCAGTTCTTC
CASQDGGPYNEQFF
>-|TRBJ2-5|TRBV30|-
TGTGCCTGGATCAGGACGGAGACCCAGTACTTC
CAWIRTETQYF
>-|TRBJ1-5|TRBV7-2|few
TGTGCCAGCAGCTTAAAGGTGTACCAGCCCCAGCATTTT
CASSLKVYQPQHF